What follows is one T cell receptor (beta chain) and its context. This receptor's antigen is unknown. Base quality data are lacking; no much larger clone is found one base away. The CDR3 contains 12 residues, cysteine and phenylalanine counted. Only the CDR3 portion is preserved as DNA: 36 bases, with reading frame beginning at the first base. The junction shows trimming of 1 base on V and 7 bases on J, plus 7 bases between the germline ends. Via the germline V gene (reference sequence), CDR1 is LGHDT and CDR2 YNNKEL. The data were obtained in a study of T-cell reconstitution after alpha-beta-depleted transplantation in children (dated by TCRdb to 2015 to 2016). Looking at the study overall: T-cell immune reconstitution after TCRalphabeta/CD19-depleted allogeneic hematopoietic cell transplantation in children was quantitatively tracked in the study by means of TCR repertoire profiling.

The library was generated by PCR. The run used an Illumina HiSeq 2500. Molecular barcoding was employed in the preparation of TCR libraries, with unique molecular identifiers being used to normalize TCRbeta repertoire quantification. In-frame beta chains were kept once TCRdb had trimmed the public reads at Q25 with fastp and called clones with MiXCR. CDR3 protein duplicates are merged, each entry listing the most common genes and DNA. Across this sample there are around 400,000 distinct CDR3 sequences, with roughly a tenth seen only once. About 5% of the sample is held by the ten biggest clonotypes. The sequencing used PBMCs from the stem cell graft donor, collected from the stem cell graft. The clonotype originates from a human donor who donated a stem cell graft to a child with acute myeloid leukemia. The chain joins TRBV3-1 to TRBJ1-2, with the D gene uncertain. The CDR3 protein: CASSQVSRGYTF. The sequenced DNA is TGTGCCAGCAGCCAAGTTTCTCGTGGCTACACCTTC.